These T cell receptor beta chains were read from a single sample in a study of blood T cell repertoires in COVID-19. Generated by immunoSEQ multiplex PCR, the TCRdb table keeps only in-frame clones and is missing some. The sample contains 150,000 to 200,000 clones, around four fifths of which appear only once. Input material: peripheral blood. All receptors come from a woman in her sixties or seventies with COVID-19, enrolled during active disease. The CDR3 runs from the conserved cysteine through the conserved F or W. A D gene is named only where the DNA matches it firmly. The listing skips clone size in some rows; elsewhere it reads once, few, many or a size class.

V gene,clone size,J gene,D gene,CDR3 protein,CDR3 DNA
TRBV7-2,-,TRBJ1-2,-,CASSLDSQYGYTF,TGTGCCAGCAGCTTAGACAGTCAGTATGGCTACACCTTC
TRBV7-2,-,TRBJ2-7,-,CASSLETSSSEQYF,TGTGCCAGCAGCTTAGAAACTAGCTCCAGCGAGCAGTACTTC
TRBV5-1,-,TRBJ2-5,-,CASSLDRVEETQYF,TGCGCCAGCAGCTTGGACAGGGTAGAGGAGACCCAGTACTTC
TRBV6-5,-,TRBJ1-2,TRBD1,CAIRDRGDGYTF,TGTGCCATCCGCGACAGGGGGGATGGCTACACCTTC
TRBV19,-,TRBJ1-2,-,CASRAAGDYDGYTF,TGTGCCAGTAGGGCAGCCGGGGACTATGATGGCTACACCTTC
TRBV3-1/TRBV3-2,-,TRBJ2-1,TRBD2,CASSQDPAGVEFF,TGTGCCAGCAGCCAAGATCCAGCGGGAGTGGAGTTCTTC
TRBV6-1,-,TRBJ2-5,TRBD1,CASSDWDRQSSQYF,TGTGCCAGCAGTGATTGGGACAGACAGTCGTCCCAGTACTTC
TRBV2,few,TRBJ1-1,TRBD1,CASSQQGNTEAFF,TGTGCCAGCAGCCAACAGGGGAATACTGAAGCTTTCTTT
TRBV7-9,-,TRBJ1-1,-,CASSPTGLNTEAFF,TGTGCCAGCAGCCCCACAGGGCTGAACACTGAAGCTTTCTTT
TRBV7-2,-,TRBJ2-7,-,CASREDRSSYEQYF,TGTGCCAGCAGGGAGGACCGGAGCTCCTACGAGCAGTACTTC
TRBV6-5,-,TRBJ1-4,-,CASRTATNEKLFF,TGTGCCAGCAGGACAGCAACTAATGAAAAACTGTTTTTT
TRBV20-1,-,TRBJ2-3,-,CSASIDTQYF,TGCAGTGCTAGCATAGATACGCAGTATTTT
TRBV24-1,-,TRBJ1-1,-,CATSDSTNTEAFF,TGTGCCACCAGTGATTCGACTAACACTGAAGCTTTCTTT
TRBV7-2,few,TRBJ2-3,-,CASSFALATGDTQYF,TGTGCCAGCAGCTTCGCGCTAGCTACTGGGGATACGCAGTATTTT
TRBV7-9,-,TRBJ1-1,-,CASRVSSAEAFF,TGTGCCAGCCGGGTGAGCAGCGCTGAAGCTTTCTTT
TRBV6-5,-,TRBJ1-1,TRBD1,CASRRGGEYSEAFF,TGTGCCAGCAGGCGAGGGGGCGAGTATTCTGAAGCTTTCTTT
TRBV29-1,-,TRBJ2-2,TRBD1,CSVEKARTGRSGELFF,TGCAGCGTTGAAAAGGCCCGGACAGGGAGGTCCGGGGAGCTGTTTTTT
TRBV24-1,once,TRBJ2-5,-,CATSDSTAESQETQYF,TGTGCCACCAGTGATTCGACAGCAGAATCCCAAGAGACCCAGTACTTC
TRBV9,-,TRBJ1-5,-,CASSVVQMCQPQHF,TGTGCCAGCAGCGTAGTACAGATGTGTCAGCCCCAGCATTTT
TRBV10-1,-,TRBJ1-1,-,CASRVGQNTEAFF,TGCGCCAGCAGGGTGGGACAGAACACTGAAGCTTTCTTT
TRBV15,-,TRBJ1-5,-,CATSSEQGFDNQPQHF,TGTGCCACCAGCAGTGAACAGGGCTTCGACAATCAGCCCCAGCATTTT
TRBV14,-,TRBJ2-4,-,CASSQDGSGLAKNIQYF,TGTGCCAGCAGCCAAGATGGTAGCGGCCTAGCCAAAAACATTCAGTACTTC
TRBV6-5,few,TRBJ1-1,TRBD1,CASSYHGQGASEAFF,TGTGCCAGCAGTTACCATGGACAGGGGGCGTCTGAAGCTTTCTTT
TRBV6-5,few,TRBJ2-3,-,CASSLRDGTDTQYF,TGTGCCAGCAGTTTACGGGATGGCACAGATACGCAGTATTTT
TRBV28,-,TRBJ2-7,-,CASSLEWGAYEQYF,TGTGCCAGCAGTTTAGAGTGGGGCGCTTACGAGCAGTACTTC
TRBV4-2,-,TRBJ1-3,-,CASSQGALGNTIYF,TGTGCCAGCAGCCAAGGGGCTCTCGGAAACACCATATATTTT
TRBV3-1/TRBV3-2,-,TRBJ2-3,TRBD1,CASSRGTVPRDTQYF,TGTGCCAGCAGCCGGGGGACAGTCCCCCGAGATACGCAGTATTTT
TRBV2,-,TRBJ1-2,TRBD1,CASSESTTGAGYTF,TGTGCCAGCAGTGAAAGTACGACAGGGGCGGGCTACACCTTC
TRBV9,-,TRBJ2-1,-,CASRGDSTYNEQFF,TGTGCCAGCAGAGGGGACTCGACCTACAATGAGCAGTTCTTC
TRBV5-6,-,TRBJ2-6,TRBD1,CASSLAGTGSGANVLTF,TGTGCCAGCAGCTTGGCCGGGACAGGTTCTGGGGCCAACGTCCTGACTTTC
TRBV10-2,-,TRBJ1-2,-,CASWPGGSSYTF,TGCGCCAGCTGGCCGGGGGGAAGCAGCTACACCTTC
TRBV6-4,-,TRBJ1-1,-,CASSDGLGNTEAFF,TGTGCCAGCAGTGACGGACTAGGGAACACTGAAGCTTTCTTT
TRBV21-1,-,TRBJ2-3,-,CASSPPEPGGGTDTQYF,TGTGCCAGCAGCCCCCCTGAACCAGGGGGCGGGACAGATACGCAGTATTTT
TRBV9,-,TRBJ2-3,-,CASSVDRVEDTQYF,TGTGCCAGCAGCGTAGACAGGGTTGAAGATACGCAGTATTTT
TRBV5-4,once,TRBJ2-1,-,CASSPWADNEQFF,TGTGCCAGCAGCCCCTGGGCAGACAATGAGCAGTTCTTC
TRBV3-1/TRBV3-2,-,TRBJ2-2,-,CASSQGFSGELFF,TGTGCCAGCAGCCAAGGTTTTAGCGGGGAGCTGTTTTTT
TRBV30,once,TRBJ1-6,TRBD1,CAWSGQVSSPLHF,TGTGCCTGGTCGGGACAGGTCAGTTCACCCCTCCACTTT
TRBV7-9,-,TRBJ2-1,TRBD2,CASSGLRENMGNEQFF,TGTGCCAGCAGCGGGTTGCGGGAGAATATGGGGAATGAGCAGTTCTTC
TRBV6-5,-,TRBJ1-6,-,CASSYAQGNSPLHF,TGTGCCAGCAGTTACGCCCAGGGGAATTCACCCCTCCACTTT
TRBV19,few,TRBJ2-5,TRBD2,CASSISGTQKTQYF,TGTGCCAGTAGTATAAGCGGGACCCAGAAGACCCAGTACTTC